This T cell receptor (beta chain) appears in the sequencing data of a study of blood T cell repertoires in COVID-19. In the study overall: Acute and convalescent COVID-19 specimens originated in the United States, Italy and Spain. In each case, the material was cDNA or gDNA derived from T cells, B-cell-depleted T cells, or PBMCs.

The authors' processing: Cell counts per sample came from amplifying reference gene primers. Sequenced by immunoSEQ multiplex PCR; TCRdb stores in-frame clones only, minus some. The V and J calls and clone size are taken from that table; D and trimming were inferred from the DNA. The table records roughly 150,000 clones, 70% to 85% of them present only once. Ages ranged from about 18 to 100 years, with residence in about two dozen US areas. V dropped 4 bases and J dropped 5; count of bases not matched to a gene: 7. CDR3 size: 15 residues. Germline V CDR1 and CDR2: MDHEN, SYDVKM. The sample taken for sequencing was PBMCs or T cells enriched from blood (not recorded which). V usage is TRBV28 and J usage is TRBJ2-1; TRBD2 aligns across 8 bases. The TCR sequence derives from an older woman in a cohort exposed to, infected with or recovered from COVID-19 (not recorded which). The DNA for the CDR3 is TGTGCCAGCAGTTCGGGACTAGTAACGAACAATGAGCAGTTCTTC. This translates into CASSSGLVTNNEQFF.